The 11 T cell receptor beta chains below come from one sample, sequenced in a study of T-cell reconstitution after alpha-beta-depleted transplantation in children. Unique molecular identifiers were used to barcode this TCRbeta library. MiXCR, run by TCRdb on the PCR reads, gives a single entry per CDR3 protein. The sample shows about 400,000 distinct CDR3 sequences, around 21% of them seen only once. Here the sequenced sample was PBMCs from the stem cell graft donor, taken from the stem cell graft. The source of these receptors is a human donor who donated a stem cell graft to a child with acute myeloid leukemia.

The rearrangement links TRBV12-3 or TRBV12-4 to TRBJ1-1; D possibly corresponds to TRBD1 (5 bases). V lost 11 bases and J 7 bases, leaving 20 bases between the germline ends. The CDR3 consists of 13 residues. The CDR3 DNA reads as TGTGCCTGCTGGAAAACAGGTTCTAGTGAAGCTTTCTTT. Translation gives CACWKTGSSEAFF.

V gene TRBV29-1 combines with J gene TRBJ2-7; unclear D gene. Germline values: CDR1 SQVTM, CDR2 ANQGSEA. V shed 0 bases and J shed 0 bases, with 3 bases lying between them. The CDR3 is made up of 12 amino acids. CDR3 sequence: CSVEDLSYEQYF. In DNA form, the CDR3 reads TGCAGCGTTGAAGATCTCTCCTACGAGCAGTACTTC.

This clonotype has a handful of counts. The CDR3 region has the DNA TGTGCCTGGAGTAGTTTAGCGGGGACCTACGAGCAGTACTTC. Its protein product is CAWSSLAGTYEQYF. The rearrangement uses TRBV30 and TRBJ2-7, with 8 bases identical to TRBD2. There are 14 residues in the CDR3. With 2 bases clipped from V and 2 bases from J, the junction kept 5 bases outside the gene matches. The germline V gene encodes CDR1 GTSNPN and CDR2 SVGIG (reference sequence).

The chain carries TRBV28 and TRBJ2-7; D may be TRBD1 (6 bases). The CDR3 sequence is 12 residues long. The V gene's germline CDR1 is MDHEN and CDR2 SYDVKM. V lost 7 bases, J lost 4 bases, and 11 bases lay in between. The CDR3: CASNGRGYEQYF. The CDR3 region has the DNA TGTGCCAGCAACGGCAGGGGTTACGAGCAGTACTTC.

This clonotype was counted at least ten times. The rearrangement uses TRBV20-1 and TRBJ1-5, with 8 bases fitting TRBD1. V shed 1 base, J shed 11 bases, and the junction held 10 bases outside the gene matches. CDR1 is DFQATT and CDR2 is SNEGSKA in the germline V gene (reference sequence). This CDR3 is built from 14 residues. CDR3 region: CSARGPGGPSAQHF. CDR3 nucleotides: TGCAGTGCTAGAGGGCCAGGGGGCCCTTCGGCCCAGCATTTT.

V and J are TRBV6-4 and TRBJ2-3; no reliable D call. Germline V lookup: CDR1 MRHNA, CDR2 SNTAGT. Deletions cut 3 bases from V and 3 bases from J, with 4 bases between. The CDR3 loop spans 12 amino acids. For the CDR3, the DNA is TGTGCCAGCAGTGATTGGACAGATACGCAGTATTTT. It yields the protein CASSDWTDTQYF.

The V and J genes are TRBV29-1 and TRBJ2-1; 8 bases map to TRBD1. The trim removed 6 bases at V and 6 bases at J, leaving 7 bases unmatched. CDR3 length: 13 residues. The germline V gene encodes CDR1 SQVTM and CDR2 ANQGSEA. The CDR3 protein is CSVMGTGRNEQFF. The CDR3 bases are TGCAGCGTCATGGGGACAGGTCGCAATGAGCAGTTCTTC.

The CDR3 loop is CASRTEQGLPQYF. CDR3 coding DNA: TGTGCCAGCAGGACGGAACAGGGCCTCCCGCAGTATTTT. The chain links TRBV12-3 or TRBV12-4 to TRBJ2-3; D may be TRBD1 (6 bases). V was cut by 6 bases and J by 10 bases, with 17 bases left in between. The CDR3 is 13 residues long.

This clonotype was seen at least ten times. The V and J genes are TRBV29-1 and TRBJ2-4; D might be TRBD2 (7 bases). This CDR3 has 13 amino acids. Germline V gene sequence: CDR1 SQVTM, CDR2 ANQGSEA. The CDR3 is CKVSGEGKNIQYF. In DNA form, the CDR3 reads TGCAAAGTGTCAGGGGAGGGCAAAAACATTCAGTACTTC. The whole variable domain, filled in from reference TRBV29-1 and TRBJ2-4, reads SAVISQKPSRDICQRGTSLTIQCQVDSQVTMMFWYRQQPGQSLTLIATANQGSEATYESGFVIDKFPISRPNLTFSTLTVSNMSPEDSSIYLCKVSGEGKNIQYFGAGTRLSVL.

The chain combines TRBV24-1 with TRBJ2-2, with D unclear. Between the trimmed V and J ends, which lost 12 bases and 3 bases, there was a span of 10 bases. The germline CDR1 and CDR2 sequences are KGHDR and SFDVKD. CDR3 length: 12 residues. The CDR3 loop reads CAARADTGELFF. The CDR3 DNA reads TGTGCCGCCCGGGCTGACACCGGGGAGCTGTTTTTT.

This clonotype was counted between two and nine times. CDR3 residues: CASTPNAGGLEETQYF. Here the CDR3 DNA reads TGTGCCAGCACTCCGAACGCAGGGGGCCTGGAGGAGACCCAGTACTTC. The V gene is TRBV11-2, the J gene TRBJ2-5; 8 bases align to TRBD1. The CDR3 runs 16 residues. The trim removed 7 bases at V and 5 bases at J, leaving 15 bases unmatched. Germline V gives CDR1 SGHAT, CDR2 FQNNGV. Variable domain in full (rest from reference TRBV11-2 and TRBJ2-5): EAGVAQSPRYKIIEKRQSVAFWCNPISGHATLYWYQQILGQGPKLLIQFQNNGVVDDSQLPKDRFSAERLKGVDSTLKIQPAKLEDSAVYLCASTPNAGGLEETQYFGPGTRLLVL.